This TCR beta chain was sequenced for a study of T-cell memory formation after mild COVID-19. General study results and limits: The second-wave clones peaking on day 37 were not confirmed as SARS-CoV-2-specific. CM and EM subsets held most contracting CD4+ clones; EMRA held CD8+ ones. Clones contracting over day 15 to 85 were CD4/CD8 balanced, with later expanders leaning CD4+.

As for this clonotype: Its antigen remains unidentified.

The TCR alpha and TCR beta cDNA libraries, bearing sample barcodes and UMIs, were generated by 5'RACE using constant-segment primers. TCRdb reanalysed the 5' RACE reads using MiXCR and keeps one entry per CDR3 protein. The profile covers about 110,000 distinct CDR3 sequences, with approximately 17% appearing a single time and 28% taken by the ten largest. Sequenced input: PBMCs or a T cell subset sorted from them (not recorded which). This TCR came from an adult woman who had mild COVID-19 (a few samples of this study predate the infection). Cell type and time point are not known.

The CDR3 DNA reads TGTGCCAGCAGTTCCCGCTCTCGCGGGCCCTTGGACGAGCAGTTCTTC. This gives the protein CASSSRSRGPLDEQFF. The gene calls are TRBV2 and TRBJ2-1; possibly TRBD2 for D (5 bases). Germline lookup yields CDR1 SNHLY and CDR2 FYNNEI. V shed 5 bases and J shed 10 bases, with 24 bases lying between them. The CDR3 extends over 16 amino acids.